The rows below give T cell receptor beta chains drawn from one sample of a study of T-cell reconstitution after alpha-beta-depleted transplantation in children. One entry per CDR3 protein results from TCRdb running MiXCR on the PCR reads. In the table there are around 500,000 distinct CDR3 sequences, roughly 23% of which are singletons. This specimen consisted of PBMCs, mostly from graft donor cells, obtained 360 days after TCRalphabeta/CD19-depleted stem cell transplant. The source is a boy in the first two years of life who had a stem cell transplant for acute myeloid leukemia, so the T cells may come from the graft donor. Both conserved end residues are part of each CDR3. The order of the fields is D gene, V gene, clone size, J gene, CDR3 protein, CDR3 DNA. D genes are given only for firm matches. A clone size is listed for some rows: how often the clone was seen (once, few, many), or a class if it is expanded.

d_call: .; v_call: TRBV6-1; clone_size: .; j_call: TRBJ1-2; cdr3_aa: CASRIDRLLSGYTF; cdr3_nt: TGTGCCAGCAGGATAGACAGGTTGCTCTCTGGCTACACCTTC
d_call: TRBD1; v_call: TRBV6-2/TRBV6-3; clone_size: .; j_call: TRBJ1-2; cdr3_aa: CASRGLDRDYGYTF; cdr3_nt: TGTGCCAGCAGGGGATTGGACAGGGACTATGGCTACACCTTC
d_call: .; v_call: TRBV7-9; clone_size: many; j_call: TRBJ2-3; cdr3_aa: CASSLSAGMTDTQYF; cdr3_nt: TGTGCCAGCAGCTTAAGCGCGGGGATGACAGATACGCAGTATTTT
d_call: TRBD1; v_call: TRBV12-3/TRBV12-4; clone_size: many; j_call: TRBJ2-6; cdr3_aa: CASSRSRDSSGANVLTF; cdr3_nt: TGTGCCAGCAGTCGGTCCCGGGACAGCTCTGGGGCCAACGTCCTGACTTTC
d_call: .; v_call: TRBV7-2; clone_size: many; j_call: TRBJ2-1; cdr3_aa: CASSLERGNEQFF; cdr3_nt: TGTGCCAGCAGCTTAGAGAGGGGCAATGAGCAGTTCTTC
d_call: .; v_call: TRBV4-2; clone_size: .; j_call: TRBJ2-2; cdr3_aa: CASSQVNRANTGELFF; cdr3_nt: TGTGCCAGCAGTCAAGTGAACAGGGCGAACACCGGGGAGCTGTTTTTT
d_call: .; v_call: TRBV12-5; clone_size: .; j_call: TRBJ2-3; cdr3_aa: CASARGGPSTDTQYF; cdr3_nt: TGTGCTAGTGCCCGCGGGGGCCCCAGCACAGATACGCAGTATTTT
d_call: .; v_call: TRBV11-2; clone_size: once; j_call: TRBJ2-2; cdr3_aa: CASSLRSGTLLPGELFF; cdr3_nt: TGTGCCAGCAGCCTTCGATCCGGGACTTTACTACCCGGGGAGCTGTTTTTT
d_call: .; v_call: TRBV30; clone_size: few; j_call: TRBJ2-2; cdr3_aa: CAWKVGGSAGTGELFF; cdr3_nt: TGTGCCTGGAAAGTAGGGGGGTCAGCTGGCACCGGGGAGCTGTTTTTT
d_call: .; v_call: TRBV15; clone_size: few; j_call: TRBJ2-2; cdr3_aa: CATSRDLQGTGELFF; cdr3_nt: TGTGCCACCAGCAGAGATCTCCAAGGCACCGGGGAGCTGTTTTTT
d_call: TRBD1; v_call: TRBV18; clone_size: .; j_call: TRBJ1-1; cdr3_aa: CASSPTGQGKMNTEAFF; cdr3_nt: TGTGCCAGCTCGCCCACGGGACAGGGGAAAATGAACACTGAAGCTTTCTTT
d_call: .; v_call: TRBV18; clone_size: many; j_call: TRBJ2-1; cdr3_aa: CASSPTGEQFF; cdr3_nt: TGTGCCAGCTCACCTACAGGGGAGCAGTTCTTC
d_call: .; v_call: TRBV11-1; clone_size: many; j_call: TRBJ2-5; cdr3_aa: CASSLVGLYYLLQETQYF; cdr3_nt: TGTGCCAGCAGCTTAGTAGGGTTATATTACCTCCTCCAAGAGACCCAGTACTTC
d_call: .; v_call: TRBV7-2; clone_size: .; j_call: TRBJ1-5; cdr3_aa: CASSPSQTYSNQPQHF; cdr3_nt: TGTGCCAGCAGCCCATCTCAGACGTATAGCAATCAGCCCCAGCATTTT
d_call: .; v_call: TRBV20-1; clone_size: many; j_call: TRBJ2-1; cdr3_aa: CSARDPRRTSPGMGFF; cdr3_nt: TGCAGTGCTAGAGATCCGAGGAGAACTAGCCCAGGAATGGGGTTCTTC
d_call: .; v_call: TRBV6-5; clone_size: few; j_call: TRBJ2-1; cdr3_aa: CASSYGAEGRDEQFF; cdr3_nt: TGTGCCAGCAGTTACGGGGCGGAGGGGCGAGATGAGCAGTTCTTC
d_call: .; v_call: TRBV12-3/TRBV12-4; clone_size: many; j_call: TRBJ1-1; cdr3_aa: CASKRLWGASMNTEAFF; cdr3_nt: TGTGCCAGCAAGAGGTTGTGGGGGGCTAGCATGAACACTGAAGCTTTCTTT
d_call: .; v_call: TRBV20-1; clone_size: once; j_call: TRBJ2-1; cdr3_aa: CSASPYMRDNEQFF; cdr3_nt: TGCAGTGCTAGTCCCTATATGAGAGACAATGAGCAGTTCTTC
d_call: .; v_call: TRBV24-1; clone_size: .; j_call: TRBJ1-1; cdr3_aa: CATSEARNTEAFF; cdr3_nt: TGTGCCACCAGTGAAGCGCGGAACACTGAAGCTTTCTTT
d_call: .; v_call: TRBV5-1; clone_size: many; j_call: TRBJ2-7; cdr3_aa: CASSPSGQPTYEQYF; cdr3_nt: TGCGCCAGCAGCCCCTCAGGACAGCCTACCTACGAGCAGTACTTC
d_call: .; v_call: TRBV2; clone_size: .; j_call: TRBJ1-4; cdr3_aa: CASRIPRGATNEKLFF; cdr3_nt: TGTGCCAGCAGAATTCCCCGCGGGGCAACTAATGAAAAACTGTTTTTT
d_call: TRBD1; v_call: TRBV29-1; clone_size: .; j_call: TRBJ1-1; cdr3_aa: CSVGQQRAFF; cdr3_nt: TGCAGCGTGGGACAGCAGAGAGCTTTCTTT